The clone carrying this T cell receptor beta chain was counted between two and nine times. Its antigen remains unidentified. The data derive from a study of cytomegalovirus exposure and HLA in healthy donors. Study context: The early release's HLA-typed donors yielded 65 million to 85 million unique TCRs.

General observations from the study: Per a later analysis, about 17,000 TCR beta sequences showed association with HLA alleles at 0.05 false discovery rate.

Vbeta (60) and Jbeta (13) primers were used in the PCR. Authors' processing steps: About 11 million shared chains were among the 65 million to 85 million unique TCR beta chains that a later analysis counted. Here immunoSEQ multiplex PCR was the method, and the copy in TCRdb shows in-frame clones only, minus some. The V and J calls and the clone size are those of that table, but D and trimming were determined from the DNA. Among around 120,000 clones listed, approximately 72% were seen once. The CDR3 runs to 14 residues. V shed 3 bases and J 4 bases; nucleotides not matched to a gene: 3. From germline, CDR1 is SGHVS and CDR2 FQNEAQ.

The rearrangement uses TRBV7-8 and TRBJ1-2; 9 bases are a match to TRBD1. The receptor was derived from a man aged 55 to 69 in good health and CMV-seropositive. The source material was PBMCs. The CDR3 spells CASSLGTGTYGYTF. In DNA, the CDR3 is TGTGCCAGCAGCTTGGGGACAGGGACCTATGGCTACACCTTC.